This T cell receptor (beta chain) was captured by sequencing in a study of CDR3 diversity in severe acne. Each CDR3 protein is one row after TCRdb ran MiXCR on the PCR reads. The repertoire includes 89,000 or so distinct CDR3 sequences, 45% to 50% of them detected once, and about 9.5% sits in the top ten. This CDR3 has 16 amino acids. The junction had 5 bases not matched to a gene; V was cut back by 4 bases and J by 0 bases. Germline V lookup: CDR1 MGHDK, CDR2 SYGVNS. Material: blood. The source is a male donor in good health, serving as a control. The chain couples TRBV25-1 to TRBJ1-5; 8 bases are a match to TRBD1. The DNA for the CDR3 is TGTGCCAGCAGTGGGTACAGGGGGAATAGCAATCAGCCCCAGCATTTT. It encodes CASSGYRGNSNQPQHF.